Detailed here is one T cell receptor (beta chain). Its antigen is unknown. This sample was included in a study of cytomegalovirus exposure and HLA in healthy donors. Study conclusions and caveats: 164 TCR beta chains were listed as cytomegalovirus-associated. Three CMV-associated chains proved CMV antigen-specific in vitro. A further, later analysis showed that HLA-associated TCR beta chains (compared with equally common others) were more clonally expanded.

The PCR used 60 Vbeta and 13 Jbeta primers. Data came from immunoSEQ multiplex PCR; TCRdb stores just in-frame clones and leaves some out. The table records 60,000 to 80,000 clones, 60% to 80% of them present only once. The germline CDR1 and CDR2 sequences are SQVTM and ANQGSEA. There are 13 residues in the CDR3. V was clipped by 6 bases and J by 6 bases, with 15 bases between them. The sequence was obtained from a man younger than 45 in good health and CMV-seronegative. The chain joins TRBV29-1 to TRBJ2-1; tentative D call: TRBD1 (7 bases). The sample was PBMCs. The CDR3 here is CSVGQGGRNEQFF. DNA of the CDR3: TGCAGCGTAGGGCAGGGGGGCCGCAATGAGCAGTTCTTC.